This section outlines one TCR beta chain sequence together with its context. Antigen: not known. Generation of TCR beta libraries employed quantitative 5'-RACE incorporating molecular barcodes. Using its own MiXCR run on the 5' RACE reads, TCRdb lists one record per CDR3 protein. Counted here are 250,000 to 400,000 distinct CDR3 sequences, 11% occurring once; the ten biggest clones make up roughly 9.2%. This sample is part of a study of CD8 T cells in ankylosing spondylitis. Whole-study results and caveats: Ankylosing spondylitis blood appeared to carry a characteristic TCR beta motif of several highly homologous variants. Reportedly, disease-linked clones are significantly enriched in ankylosing spondylitis patients' matched synovial fluid.

The V segment lost 5 bases and the J segment 3 bases; nucleotides outside the gene matches: 15. The CDR3 is 18 residues long. Germline V CDR1 and CDR2: SGHAT, FQDESV (reference sequence). The genes are TRBV11-1 and TRBJ2-3, with 9 bases matching TRBD1. The TCR comes from a female donor with ankylosing spondylitis or in good health (not recorded which). Sequenced sample: blood, either unsorted or a sorted T cell fraction (not recorded which). For the CDR3, the DNA is TGTGCCAGCAGCACCGGGACAGGGATCTCGACTGGGACAGATACGCAGTATTTT. Protein sequence: CASSTGTGISTGTDTQYF.